This T cell receptor (beta chain) appears in the sequencing data of a study of blood T cells in healthy people across ages. This CDR3 is built from 15 residues. CDR1 is SNHLY, CDR2 FYNNEI, per germline. The V segment lost 7 bases and the J segment 3 bases; nucleotides outside the gene matches: 9. The use of a sample-barcoded 5' primer and a J-beta primer mix characterized a second PCR of about 6 to 11 cycles. TCRdb passed the 5' RACE reads through MiXCR, listing each CDR3 protein once. The sample consists of about 1.8 million distinct CDR3 sequences, less than 50% of them appearing once. The receptor was derived from a middle-aged woman in good health. This chain uses TRBV2 with TRBJ1-2, with TRBD1 identical over 9 bases. The sample taken for sequencing was blood. This chain's CDR3 is CASKMDRGTHYGYTF. CDR3 DNA: TGTGCCAGCAAAATGGACAGGGGTACCCACTATGGCTACACCTTC.